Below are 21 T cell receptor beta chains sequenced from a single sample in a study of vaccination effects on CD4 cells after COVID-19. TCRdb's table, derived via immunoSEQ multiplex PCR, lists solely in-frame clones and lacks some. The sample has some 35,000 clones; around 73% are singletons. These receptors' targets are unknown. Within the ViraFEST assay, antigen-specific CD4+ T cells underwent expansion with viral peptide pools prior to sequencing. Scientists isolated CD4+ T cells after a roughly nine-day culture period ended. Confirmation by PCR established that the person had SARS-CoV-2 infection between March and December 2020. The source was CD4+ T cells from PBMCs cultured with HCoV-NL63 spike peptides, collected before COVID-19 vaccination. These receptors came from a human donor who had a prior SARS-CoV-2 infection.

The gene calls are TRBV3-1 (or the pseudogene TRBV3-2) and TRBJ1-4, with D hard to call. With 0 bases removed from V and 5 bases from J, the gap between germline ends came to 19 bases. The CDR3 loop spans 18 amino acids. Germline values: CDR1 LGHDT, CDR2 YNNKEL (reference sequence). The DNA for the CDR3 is TGTGCCAGCAGCCAAGATCTGAAGGAGGCCTCTTGGAATGAAAAACTGTTTTTT. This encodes CASSQDLKEASWNEKLFF.

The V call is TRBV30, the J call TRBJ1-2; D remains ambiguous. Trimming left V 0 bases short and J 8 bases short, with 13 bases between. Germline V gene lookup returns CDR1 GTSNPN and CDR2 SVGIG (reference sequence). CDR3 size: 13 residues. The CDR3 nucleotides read TGTGCCTGGAGTGTGGACGGTGCTAGAGGCTACACCTTC. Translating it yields CAWSVDGARGYTF.

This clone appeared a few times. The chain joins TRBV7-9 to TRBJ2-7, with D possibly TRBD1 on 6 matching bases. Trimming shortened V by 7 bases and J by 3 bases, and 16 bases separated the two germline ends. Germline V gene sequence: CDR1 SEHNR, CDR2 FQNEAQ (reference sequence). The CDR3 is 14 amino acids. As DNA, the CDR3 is TGTGCCAGCACCGTGAGGGGGTCTCACTACGAGCAGTACTTC. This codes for CASTVRGSHYEQYF.

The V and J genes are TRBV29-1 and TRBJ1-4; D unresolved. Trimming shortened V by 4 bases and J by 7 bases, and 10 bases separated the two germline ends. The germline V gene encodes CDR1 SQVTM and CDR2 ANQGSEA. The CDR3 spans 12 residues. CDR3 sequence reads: CSVGQSGEKLFF. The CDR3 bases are TGCAGCGTTGGTCAGTCTGGTGAAAAACTGTTTTTT.

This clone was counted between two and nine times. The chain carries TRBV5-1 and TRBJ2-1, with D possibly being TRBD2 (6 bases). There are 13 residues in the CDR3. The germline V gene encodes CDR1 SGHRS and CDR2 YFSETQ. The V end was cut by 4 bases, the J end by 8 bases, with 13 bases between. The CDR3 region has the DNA TGCGCCAGCAGCCCCGAGTCGGGGGATGAGCAGTTCTTC. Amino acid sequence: CASSPESGDEQFF.

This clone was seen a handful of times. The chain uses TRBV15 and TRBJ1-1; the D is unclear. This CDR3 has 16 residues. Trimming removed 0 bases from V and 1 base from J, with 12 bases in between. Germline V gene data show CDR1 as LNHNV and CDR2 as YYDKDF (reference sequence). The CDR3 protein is CATSRDLPQQNTEAFF. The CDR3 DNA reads TGTGCCACCAGCAGAGATCTCCCCCAGCAGAACACTGAAGCTTTCTTT. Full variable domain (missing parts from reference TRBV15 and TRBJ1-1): DAMVIQNPRYQVTQFGKPVTLSCSQTLNHNVMYWYQQKSSQAPKLLFHYYDKDFNNEADTPDNFQSRRPNTSFCFLDIRSPGLGDTAMYLCATSRDLPQQNTEAFFGQGTRLTVV.

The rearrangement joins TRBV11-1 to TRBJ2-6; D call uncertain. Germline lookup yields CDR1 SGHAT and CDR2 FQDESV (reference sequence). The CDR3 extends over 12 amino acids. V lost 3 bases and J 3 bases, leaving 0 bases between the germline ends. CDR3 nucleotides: TGTGCCAGCAGCTTTGGGGCCAACGTCCTGACTTTC. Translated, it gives CASSFGANVLTF. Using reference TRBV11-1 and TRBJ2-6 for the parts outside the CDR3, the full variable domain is EAEVAQSPRYKITEKSQAVAFWCDPISGHATLYWYRQILGQGPELLVQFQDESVVDDSQLPKDRFSAERLKGVDSTLKIQPAELGDSAMYLCASSFGANVLTFGAGSRLTVL.

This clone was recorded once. The CDR3 loop is CASRTPPGGLSGYTF. CDR3 DNA sequence: TGTGCCAGCAGGACCCCACCGGGGGGTTTGAGTGGCTACACCTTC. The chain joins TRBV6-5 to TRBJ1-2, with D possibly TRBD1 on 5 matching bases. Per the germline V gene, CDR1 is MNHEY and CDR2 is SVGAGI. The length of the CDR3 is 15 residues. Trimming shortened V by 6 bases and J by 7 bases, and 21 bases separated the two germline ends.

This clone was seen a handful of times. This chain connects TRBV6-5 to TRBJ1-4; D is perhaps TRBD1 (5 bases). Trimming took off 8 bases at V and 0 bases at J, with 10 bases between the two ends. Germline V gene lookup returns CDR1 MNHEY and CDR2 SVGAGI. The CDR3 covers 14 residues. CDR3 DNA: TGTGCCAGCCGGGACGACGCAACTAATGAAAAACTGTTTTTT. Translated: CASRDDATNEKLFF.

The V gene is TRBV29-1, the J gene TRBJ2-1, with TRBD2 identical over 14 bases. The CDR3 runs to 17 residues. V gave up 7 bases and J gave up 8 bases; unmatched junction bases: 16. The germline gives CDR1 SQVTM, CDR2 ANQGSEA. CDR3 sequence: CSAGGLAGDFGIDEQFF. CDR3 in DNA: TGCAGCGCAGGGGGACTAGCGGGAGACTTCGGAATTGATGAGCAGTTCTTC.

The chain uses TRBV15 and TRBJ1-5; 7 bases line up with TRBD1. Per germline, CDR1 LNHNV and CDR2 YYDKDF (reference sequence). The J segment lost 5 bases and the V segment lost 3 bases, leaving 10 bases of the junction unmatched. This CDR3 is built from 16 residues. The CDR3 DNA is TGTGCCACCAGCAGGCCACAGACAGGGCGTTATCAGCCCCAGCATTTT. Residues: CATSRPQTGRYQPQHF.

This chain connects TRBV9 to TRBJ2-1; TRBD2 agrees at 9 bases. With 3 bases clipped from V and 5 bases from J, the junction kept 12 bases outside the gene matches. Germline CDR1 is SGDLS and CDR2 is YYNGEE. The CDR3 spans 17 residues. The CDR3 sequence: CASSGRLAENYNNEQFF. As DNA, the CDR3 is TGTGCCAGCAGCGGCAGACTAGCGGAAAACTACAACAATGAGCAGTTCTTC.

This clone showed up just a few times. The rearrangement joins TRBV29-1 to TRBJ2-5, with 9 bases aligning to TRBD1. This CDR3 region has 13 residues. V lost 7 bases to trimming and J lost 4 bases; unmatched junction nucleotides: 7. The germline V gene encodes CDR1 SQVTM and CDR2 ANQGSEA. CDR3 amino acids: CSAKDRGRETQYF. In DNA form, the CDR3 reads TGCAGCGCCAAAGACAGGGGGAGAGAGACCCAGTACTTC. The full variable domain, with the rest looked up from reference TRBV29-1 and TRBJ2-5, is SAVISQKPSRDICQRGTSLTIQCQVDSQVTMMFWYRQQPGQSLTLIATANQGSEATYESGFVIDKFPISRPNLTFSTLTVSNMSPEDSSIYLCSAKDRGRETQYFGPGTRLLVL.

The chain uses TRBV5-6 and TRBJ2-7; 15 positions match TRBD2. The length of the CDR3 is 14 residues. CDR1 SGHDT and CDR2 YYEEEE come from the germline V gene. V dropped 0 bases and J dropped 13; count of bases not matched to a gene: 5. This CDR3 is CASSLAGTSGRYYF. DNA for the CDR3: TGTGCCAGCAGCTTGGCCGGGACTAGCGGGAGGTATTACTTC. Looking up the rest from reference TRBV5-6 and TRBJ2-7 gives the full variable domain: DAGVTQSPTHLIKTRGQQVTLRCSPKSGHDTVSWYQQALGQGPQFIFQYYEEEERQRGNFPDRFSGHQFPNYSSELNVNALLLGDSALYLCASSLAGTSGRYYFGPGTRLTVT.

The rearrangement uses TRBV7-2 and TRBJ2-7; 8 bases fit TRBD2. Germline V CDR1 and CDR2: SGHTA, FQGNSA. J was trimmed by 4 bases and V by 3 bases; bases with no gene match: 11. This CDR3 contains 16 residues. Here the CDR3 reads CASSFQGTSFGYEQYF. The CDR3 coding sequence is TGTGCCAGCAGCTTTCAGGGGACTAGTTTTGGGTACGAGCAGTACTTC.

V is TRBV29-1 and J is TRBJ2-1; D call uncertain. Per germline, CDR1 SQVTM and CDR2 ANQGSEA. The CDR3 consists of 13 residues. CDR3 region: CTADKSSYNEQFF. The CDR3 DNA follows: TGCACCGCCGACAAGAGCTCCTACAATGAGCAGTTCTTC.

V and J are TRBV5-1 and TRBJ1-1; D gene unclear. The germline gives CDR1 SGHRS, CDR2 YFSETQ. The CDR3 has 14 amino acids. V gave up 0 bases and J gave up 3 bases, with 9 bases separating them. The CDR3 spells CASSLEGQYTEAFF. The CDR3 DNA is TGCGCCAGCAGCTTGGAGGGTCAGTACACTGAAGCTTTCTTT.

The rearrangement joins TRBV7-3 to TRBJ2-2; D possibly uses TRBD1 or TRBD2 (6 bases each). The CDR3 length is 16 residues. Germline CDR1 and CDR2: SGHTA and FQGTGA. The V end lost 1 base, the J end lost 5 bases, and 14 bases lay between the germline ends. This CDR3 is CASSLIGGQYTGELFF. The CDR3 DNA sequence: TGTGCCAGCAGCTTAATTGGGGGGCAGTATACCGGGGAGCTGTTTTTT.

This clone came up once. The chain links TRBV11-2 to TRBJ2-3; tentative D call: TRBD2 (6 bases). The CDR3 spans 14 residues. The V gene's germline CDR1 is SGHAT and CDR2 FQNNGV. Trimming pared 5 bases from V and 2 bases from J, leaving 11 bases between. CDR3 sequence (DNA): TGTGCCAGCAGCCGGGACTTCGACACAGATACGCAGTATTTT. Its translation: CASSRDFDTDTQYF.

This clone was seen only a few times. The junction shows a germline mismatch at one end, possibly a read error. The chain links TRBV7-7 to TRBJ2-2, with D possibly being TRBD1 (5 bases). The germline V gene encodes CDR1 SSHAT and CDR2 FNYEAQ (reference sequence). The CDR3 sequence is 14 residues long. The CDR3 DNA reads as TGTGCTAGCAGTAGGACAAGTAACACCGGGGAGCTGTTTTTT. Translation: CASSRTSNTGELFF.

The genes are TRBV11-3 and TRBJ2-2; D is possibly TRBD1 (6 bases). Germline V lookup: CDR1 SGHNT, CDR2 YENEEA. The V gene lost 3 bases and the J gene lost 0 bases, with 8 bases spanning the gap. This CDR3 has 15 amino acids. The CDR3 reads CASSFRTANTGELFF. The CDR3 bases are TGTGCCAGCAGCTTTAGGACAGCGAACACCGGGGAGCTGTTTTTT.